The 28 T cell receptor beta chains below come from one sample, sequenced in a study of T cell responses to AZD1222 COVID-19 vaccine. Assay used: immunoSEQ multiplex PCR; TCRdb lists only in-frame clones, some missing. The sample carries about 140,000 clones, about nine tenths recorded once. Sequencing used peripheral blood, obtained 28 days after the second AZD1222 dose. The receptors stem from an adult who received the AZD1222 COVID-19 vaccine.

CDR3 in amino acids: CASSLGTKYNEQFF. CDR3 nucleotides: TGTGCCAGCAGCCTCGGGACTAAATACAATGAGCAGTTCTTC. The rearrangement links TRBV11-2 to TRBJ2-1; TRBD2 matches 7 bases. The CDR3 consists of 14 residues. Germline trimming cut 5 bases from V and 4 bases from J; bases unmatched to any gene: 5. In germline, CDR1 is SGHAT, CDR2 FQNNGV. The variable domain in full, completed from reference TRBV11-2 and TRBJ2-1, reads EAGVAQSPRYKIIEKRQSVAFWCNPISGHATLYWYQQILGQGPKLLIQFQNNGVVDDSQLPKDRFSAERLKGVDSTLKIQPAKLEDSAVYLCASSLGTKYNEQFFGPGTRLTVL.

The chain joins TRBV19 to TRBJ2-1; tentatively, D is TRBD1 or TRBD2 (5 bases each). The CDR3 extends over 16 amino acids. Germline V gene sequence: CDR1 LNHDA, CDR2 SQIVND (reference sequence). The V end lost 1 base, the J end lost 0 bases, and 10 bases lay between the germline ends. CDR3 nucleotides: TGTGCCAGTAGTATAGCTCTTGGGGGCTCCTACAATGAGCAGTTCTTC. Protein: CASSIALGGSYNEQFF.

The CDR3 DNA is TGTGCCAGCAGTTCGGGGGGACCCCTCCACTTT. It codes for CASSSGGPLHF. V is TRBV6-5 and J is TRBJ1-6; D might be TRBD1 (5 bases). CDR1 MNHEY and CDR2 SVGAGI come from the germline V gene. This CDR3 comprises 11 residues. The V end was cut by 4 bases, the J end by 12 bases, with 7 bases between.

V and J are TRBV19 and TRBJ1-5; 9 nucleotides match TRBD1. Germline CDR1 is LNHDA and CDR2 is SQIVND (reference sequence). This CDR3 has 16 residues. After removal of 3 bases from V and 5 bases from J, the junction contained 8 bases not matched to a gene. Here the CDR3 reads CASSIGGQGIHQPQHF. The CDR3 nucleotides read TGTGCCAGTAGTATCGGCGGACAGGGGATTCATCAGCCCCAGCATTTT.

The gene calls are TRBV7-6 and TRBJ2-1, with D tentatively TRBD2 (6 bases). The CDR3 has 16 amino acids. The germline gives CDR1 SGHVS, CDR2 FNYEAQ. V was clipped by 5 bases and J by 0 bases, with 14 bases between them. The CDR3, as DNA: TGTGCCAGCAGCCTCCTAGCGAGGAGCTCCTACAATGAGCAGTTCTTC. It specifies CASSLLARSSYNEQFF. The full variable domain, in which reference TRBV7-6 and TRBJ2-1 provide the parts outside the CDR3, is GAGVSQSPRYKVTKRGQDVALRCDPISGHVSLYWYRQALGQGPEFLTYFNYEAQQDKSGLPNDRFSAERPEGSISTLTIQRTEQRDSAMYRCASSLLARSSYNEQFFGPGTRLTVL.

V gene TRBV28 combines with J gene TRBJ1-2, with D possibly TRBD1 on 6 matching bases. Germline assignment: CDR1 MDHEN and CDR2 SYDVKM. The CDR3 contains 14 residues. Trimming took 6 bases from V and 5 from J, leaving 16 bases between them. The CDR3 sequence: CASRARDTRYGYTF. Written as DNA, the CDR3 is TGTGCCAGCAGAGCCCGGGACACTAGATATGGCTACACCTTC.

This chain links TRBV28 with TRBJ2-7; D unclear. The CDR3 runs 11 residues. The germline gives CDR1 MDHEN, CDR2 SYDVKM. The V end lost 6 bases, the J end lost 4 bases, and 7 bases lay between the germline ends. The CDR3 DNA sequence: TGTGCCAGCAGAGATCTTTACGAGCAGTACTTC. Its protein product is CASRDLYEQYF.

This chain joins TRBV5-1 and TRBJ1-5; D gene ambiguous. Trimming removed 4 bases at V and 2 bases at J, with 16 bases between. This CDR3 has 16 amino acids. The V gene's germline CDR1 is SGHRS and CDR2 YFSETQ. CDR3 DNA: TGCGCCAGCAGCCCTGAAGGAGGACGTGGCAATCAGCCCCAGCATTTT. This encodes CASSPEGGRGNQPQHF. Based on the CDR3 plus reference TRBV5-1 and TRBJ1-5, the full variable domain is KAGVTQTPRYLIKTRGQQVTLSCSPISGHRSVSWYQQTPGQGLQFLFEYFSETQRNKGNFPGRFSGRQFSNSRSEMNVSTLELGDSALYLCASSPEGGRGNQPQHFGDGTRLSIL.

This clone was detected only once. V and J are TRBV20-1 and TRBJ1-1, with D uncertain. CDR1 is DFQATT, CDR2 SNEGSKA, per germline (reference sequence). V was shortened by 3 bases and J by 5 bases, with 4 bases between the two germline ends. The CDR3 spans 10 residues. The chain's CDR3 is CSARRTEAFF. CDR3 coding DNA: TGCAGTGCTAGGAGAACTGAAGCTTTCTTT.

This chain joins TRBV10-3 and TRBJ1-1; D is uncertain. CDR1 is ENHRY, CDR2 SYGVKD, per germline. V lost 2 bases and J lost 3, with 7 bases in between. The CDR3 loop spans 13 amino acids. The CDR3 loop is CAISETGDTEAFF. The CDR3 DNA reads as TGTGCCATCAGTGAGACCGGTGACACTGAAGCTTTCTTT.

This rearrangement joins TRBV10-3 to TRBJ1-1, with no clear D. This CDR3 has 14 amino acids. Germline CDR1 ENHRY, CDR2 SYGVKD. V gave up 0 bases and J gave up 6 bases, with 11 bases separating them. CDR3 protein: CAISESGVGSEAFF. CDR3 nucleotide sequence: TGTGCCATCAGTGAGTCTGGGGTAGGATCTGAAGCTTTCTTT.

J is TRBJ1-1 and V is TRBV5-1, with TRBD1 as a possible D gene (6 bases). Trimming pared 2 bases from V and 0 bases from J, leaving 14 bases between. There are 16 residues in the CDR3. Germline lookup yields CDR1 SGHRS and CDR2 YFSETQ. The CDR3 is CASSFRTGNMNTEAFF. The CDR3 DNA sequence: TGCGCCAGCAGCTTCCGAACAGGGAACATGAACACTGAAGCTTTCTTT.

The chain recombines TRBV5-1 with TRBJ1-6; D gene uncertain. Germline-derived CDR1 and CDR2 are SGHRS and YFSETQ. The CDR3 loop spans 18 amino acids. V shed 0 bases and J shed 0 bases, with 13 bases lying between them. The CDR3 region has the DNA TGCGCCAGCAGCTTGGGCCGGACCCTTAGCTCCTATAATTCACCCCTCCACTTT. Translated, it gives CASSLGRTLSSYNSPLHF.

This sequence joins TRBV5-5 and TRBJ2-3; D is possibly TRBD2 (5 bases). The CDR3 consists of 15 residues. The V end lost 0 bases, the J end lost 0 bases, and 8 bases lay between the germline ends. Germline V gives CDR1 SGHKS, CDR2 YYEKEE (reference sequence). The CDR3 bases are TGTGCCAGCAGCTTGGTGAGGACTAGCACAGATACGCAGTATTTT. It is translated as CASSLVRTSTDTQYF.

The chain employs TRBV18 and TRBJ2-3; 8 bases map to TRBD2. J lost 1 base, V lost 6 bases, and 12 bases had no gene match. The CDR3 is made up of 17 amino acids. CDR1 and CDR2 from the germline V gene are KGHSH and LQKENI. This CDR3 is CASSLGRAGEGTDTQYF. As DNA, the CDR3 is TGTGCCAGCTCGCTCGGCAGAGCGGGAGAAGGCACAGATACGCAGTATTTT.

CDR3 DNA sequence: TGTGCCAGCTCTAGGGGGGGGGCGTCCGGCCAGCCCCAGCATTTT. The encoded protein is CASSRGGASGQPQHF. The chain employs TRBV6-5 and TRBJ1-5; a weak D match, TRBD1 (6 bases). Trimming shortened V by 8 bases and J by 7 bases, and 21 bases separated the two germline ends. CDR3 length: 15 amino acids. CDR1 and CDR2 from the germline V gene are MNHEY and SVGAGI.

This clone was counted a few times. V is TRBV19 and J is TRBJ1-4; D remains ambiguous. The CDR3 is 15 residues long. CDR1 and CDR2 (germline): LNHDA, SQIVND (reference sequence). The V gene lost 5 bases and the J gene lost 0 bases, with 10 bases spanning the gap. Here the CDR3 reads CASSSDFTTNEKLFF. The CDR3 DNA follows: TGTGCCAGTAGTTCAGACTTCACAACTAATGAAAAACTGTTTTTT.

The CDR3 protein is CASPPGRGGLNTEAFF. The DNA for the CDR3 is TGTGCCAGCCCCCCCGGTCGCGGCGGGCTGAACACTGAAGCTTTCTTT. The chain carries TRBV7-2 and TRBJ1-1; D not resolved. This CDR3 is 16 amino acids long. Per germline, CDR1 SGHTA and CDR2 FQGNSA. With 8 bases removed from V and 0 bases from J, the gap between germline ends came to 19 bases.

The J gene is TRBJ1-3, the V gene TRBV9; TRBD1 aligns across 9 bases. Germline assignment: CDR1 SGDLS and CDR2 YYNGEE. CDR3 length equals 14 residues. Germline trimming cut 4 bases from V and 4 bases from J; bases unmatched to any gene: 3. The CDR3 spells CASSSGQGGNTIYF. CDR3 in DNA: TGTGCCAGCAGCTCCGGACAGGGGGGAAACACCATATATTTT. The whole variable domain, remainder taken from reference TRBV9 and TRBJ1-3, is DSGVTQTPKHLITATGQRVTLRCSPRSGDLSVYWYQQSLDQGLQFLIQYYNGEERAKGNILERFSAQQFPDLHSELNLSSLELGDSALYFCASSSGQGGNTIYFGEGSWLTVV.

This clone was counted once. The junction departs from germline at one end; a sequencing error may be responsible. CDR3 bases: TGTGCCAGCAGCGTAGCGGGGGGCCGCCGGGTCCGCTTC. It yields the protein CASSVAGGRRVRF. The genes are TRBV9 and TRBJ1-2, with a weak D call TRBD1 (6 bases). The CDR3 is 13 amino acids. CDR1 SGDLS and CDR2 YYNGEE come from the germline V gene. The full variable domain, its missing parts supplied by reference TRBV9 and TRBJ1-2, is DSGVTQTPKHLITATGQRVTLRCSPRSGDLSVYWYQQSLDQGLQFLIQYYNGEERAKGNILERFSAQQFPDLHSELNLSSLELGDSALYFCASSVAGGRRVRFGSGTRLTVV.

The rearrangement joins TRBV2 to TRBJ1-2, with D perhaps TRBD1 (5 bases). This CDR3 has 13 amino acids. V lost 3 bases and J 4 bases, leaving 9 bases between the germline ends. The V gene's germline CDR1 is SNHLY and CDR2 FYNNEI. Written as DNA, the CDR3 is TGTGCCAGCAGTGAGATCGGGACCTATGGCTACACCTTC. Translating gives CASSEIGTYGYTF.

This chain uses TRBV27 with TRBJ1-3; 8 nucleotides agree with TRBD1. This CDR3 has 18 residues. After removal of 6 bases from V and 3 bases from J, the junction contained 16 bases not matched to a gene. CDR1 is MNHEY, CDR2 SMNVEV, per germline (reference sequence). CDR3 in amino acids: CASSLTDRDRYFGNTIYF. The CDR3 region has the DNA TGTGCCAGCAGCCTAACGGACCGGGACAGGTACTTTGGAAACACCATATATTTT.

This sequence joins TRBV19 and TRBJ2-3; D unclear. CDR3 length: 14 amino acids. V lost 3 bases and J 0 bases, leaving 7 bases between the germline ends. Germline CDR1 reads LNHDA; CDR2 reads SQIVND (reference sequence). The CDR3 loop is CASSMTGSTDTQYF. CDR3 DNA sequence: TGTGCCAGTAGTATGACTGGAAGCACAGATACGCAGTATTTT.

The gene calls are TRBV28 and TRBJ1-1; D is unclear. Trimming removed 2 bases from V and 6 bases from J, with 16 bases in between. The CDR3 loop spans 15 amino acids. Germline V gives CDR1 MDHEN, CDR2 SYDVKM. CDR3 sequence reads: CASSLGGISSSEAFF. CDR3 nucleotide sequence: TGTGCCAGCAGTTTAGGAGGGATTAGTAGCTCTGAAGCTTTCTTT.

The chain employs TRBV28 and TRBJ1-4; the match to TRBD1 covers 9 bases. The CDR3 covers 15 residues. Germline V lookup: CDR1 MDHEN, CDR2 SYDVKM. With 5 bases clipped from V and 8 bases from J, the junction kept 9 bases outside the gene matches. CDR3 loop: CASSLPQGAREKLFF. The CDR3 bases are TGTGCCAGCAGTCTTCCACAGGGGGCGCGGGAAAAACTGTTTTTT.

The chain uses TRBV29-1 and TRBJ2-2; 8 positions agree with TRBD1. The CDR3 covers 14 residues. Germline trimming cut 7 bases from V and 5 bases from J; bases unmatched to any gene: 9. Germline assignment: CDR1 SQVTM and CDR2 ANQGSEA. The CDR3 region is CSAVTGVGTGELFF. The CDR3 DNA is TGCAGCGCAGTGACAGGGGTTGGGACCGGGGAGCTGTTTTTT.

This clone showed up just once. J is TRBJ1-6 and V is TRBV28; 8 bases are shared with TRBD1. CDR1 is MDHEN and CDR2 is SYDVKM in the germline V gene. This CDR3 comprises 16 residues. J was trimmed by 6 bases and V by 2 bases; bases with no gene match: 6. The CDR3 nucleotides read TGTGCCAGCAGTTTACCTCACAGGGGGGGTAATTCACCCCTCCACTTT. Encoded protein: CASSLPHRGGNSPLHF.

This chain links TRBV11-2 with TRBJ2-7, with no clear D. The CDR3 totals 12 residues. Germline V gives CDR1 SGHAT, CDR2 FQNNGV. With 5 bases removed from V and 7 bases from J, the gap between germline ends came to 12 bases. CDR3 sequence (DNA): TGTGCCAGCAGCCCCGGACGCACTGAGCAGTACTTC. This codes for CASSPGRTEQYF.